One T cell receptor beta chain is described in this entry. Its antigen remains unidentified. The treatment here: oral pan-JAK inhibitor, 5-10 mg twice daily. These data are taken from a study of CD8+ T cells in alopecia areata. For the study at large: Scoring treated patients' severity relied on the percentage of scalp area affected.

Findings and caveats of the study: A great number of expanded lesional clones endured in scalp and blood during tofacitinib.

Germline V lookup: CDR1 SNHLY, CDR2 FYNNEI. Trimming removed 7 bases from V and 0 bases from J, with 13 bases in between. The CDR3 runs 14 residues. In each case, RNA was isolated and then reverse transcribed into cDNA as the sequencing template. Profiling relied on immunoSEQ multiplex PCR, and the TCRdb table lists in-frame clones only, not all of them. The sample yields about 290,000 clones, roughly 60% seen once. The rearrangement uses TRBV2 and TRBJ2-7, with D perhaps TRBD1 (6 bases). The material sequenced was CD4+ T cells sorted from blood, taken at week 24, from a patient treated with tofacitinib. This sequence was found in a human donor with alopecia areata. CDR3 protein: CASMTGRGSYEQYF. The CDR3 nucleotides are TGTGCCAGCATGACAGGAAGAGGCTCCTACGAGCAGTACTTC.